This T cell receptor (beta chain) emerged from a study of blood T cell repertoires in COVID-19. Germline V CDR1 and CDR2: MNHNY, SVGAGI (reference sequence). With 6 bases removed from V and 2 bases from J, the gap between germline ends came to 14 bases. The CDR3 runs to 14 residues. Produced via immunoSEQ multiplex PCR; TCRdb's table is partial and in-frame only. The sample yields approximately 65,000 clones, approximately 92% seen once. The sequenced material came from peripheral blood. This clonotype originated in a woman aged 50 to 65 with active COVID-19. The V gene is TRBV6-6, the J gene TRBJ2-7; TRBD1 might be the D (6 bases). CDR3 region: CASRVRTAPYEQYF. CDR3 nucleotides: TGTGCCAGCAGGGTTAGGACAGCCCCCTACGAGCAGTACTTC.